Below, 3 T cell receptor beta chains from the same sample are listed, as sequenced in a study of CD8+ T cells in alopecia areata. Extraction and reverse transcription of RNA yielded cDNA as the sequencing template. The repertoire was sequenced with immunoSEQ multiplex PCR; TCRdb's copy has only in-frame clones and lacks some. This table holds 200,000 to 250,000 clones, more than 45% found once. Sample: CD4+ T cells sorted from blood, taken at week 0. The receptors originated from a human donor with alopecia areata.

The chain employs TRBV5-1 and TRBJ2-7; possible D gene TRBD2, 6 bases. CDR3 length: 17 residues. V dropped 0 bases and J dropped 2 bases, with 18 bases sitting between them. Germline V lookup: CDR1 SGHRS, CDR2 YFSETQ. CDR3 bases: TGCGCCAGCAGCTTGGCCGAACCCGGGGACTGGGCCTACGAGCAGTACTTC. It encodes CASSLAEPGDWAYEQYF.

This sequence joins TRBV9 and TRBJ2-5; the D is unclear. The CDR3 covers 15 residues. Germline V CDR1 and CDR2: SGDLS, YYNGEE. Trimming removed 0 bases from V and 10 bases from J, with 19 bases in between. The CDR3 loop is CASSVAVSGNSVQYF. CDR3 nucleotides: TGTGCCAGCAGCGTAGCAGTCTCCGGTAACTCGGTCCAGTACTTC.

With regard to this clone: Within the sample, other DNA sequences also encode this same CDR3. The V gene is TRBV18, the J gene TRBJ2-3; D unresolved. The CDR3 runs 12 residues. Trimming removed 3 bases at V and 2 bases at J, with 3 bases between. Germline CDR1 is KGHSH and CDR2 is LQKENI. In DNA, the CDR3 is TGTGCCAGCTCACCTCCCACAGATACGCAGTATTTT. This gives the protein CASSPPTDTQYF.